This T cell receptor beta chain appears in the sequencing data of a study of cytotoxic CD8 clonotypes in ibrutinib-treated CLL. Overall study findings and caveats: Clonality rose at ibrutinib response and fell back toward baseline at progression.

Sequenced by immunoSEQ multiplex PCR; TCRdb stores in-frame clones only, minus some. The sample includes more than 200,000 clones, less than 75% of them seen just once. Comments on this clone: Its target is unknown.

V lost 1 base and J lost 5; bases outside the gene matches: 9. The CDR3 has 16 residues. CDR1 is MNHNY, CDR2 SVGAGI, per germline (reference sequence). The source of this sequence is a human donor with chronic lymphocytic leukemia. Here the sequenced sample was PBMCs, taken after 24 months of ibrutinib treatment. The chain couples TRBV6-6 to TRBJ2-5; 8 nucleotides align to TRBD1. The CDR3 loop is CASSYFFGQGGETQYF. Written as DNA, the CDR3 is TGTGCCAGCAGTTACTTCTTCGGACAGGGTGGCGAGACCCAGTACTTC.